This TCR beta chain was observed in a study of T cell responses to AZD1222 COVID-19 vaccine. Overall study results and limits: Variant regions that are unmutated are reportedly the target of nearly half of spike-specific TCRs. Repertoire samples came only from after the peak T cell response.

This clone appeared a single time. Its antigen is still unknown. The sample has other DNA sequences that encode this CDR3 too. The CDR3 length is 14 residues. Germline lookup yields CDR1 SGHDN and CDR2 FVKESK. Trimming pared 3 bases from V and 3 bases from J, leaving 9 bases between. Assay: immunoSEQ multiplex PCR; the TCRdb copy retains only in-frame clones and omits some. Here the sample spans 150,000 to 200,000 clones, just over 90% being singletons. The V and J genes are TRBV14 and TRBJ2-1, with TRBD1 as a possible D gene (6 bases). This clonotype was sampled from an adult who received the AZD1222 COVID-19 vaccine. The sequencing used peripheral blood, collected 28 days after the second AZD1222 dose. CDR3 bases: TGTGCCAGCAGCCAGCGGACAGTCTACAATGAGCAGTTCTTC. Protein: CASSQRTVYNEQFF.